This is a list of T cell receptor beta chains from one sample in a study of T-cell reconstitution after alpha-beta-depleted transplantation in children. One entry per CDR3 protein, called by TCRdb with MiXCR from the PCR reads. This table has a few hundred thousand distinct CDR3 sequences, nearly 8% appearing once. This sample comprised peripheral blood, obtained 360 days after TCRalphabeta/CD19-depleted stem cell transplant. The receptors shown here come from a female patient under 10 years old who had a stem cell transplant for Fanconi anemia, so the T cells may come from the graft donor. Each CDR3 is given with its conserved first and last residue. Fields, in order: CDR3 length, clone size, J gene, D gene, V gene, CDR3 DNA, CDR3 protein. A D gene is named only where the DNA matches it firmly. Part of the rows lack a size; the others show once, few, many or a class for expanded clones.

>13|-|TRBJ2-3|-|TRBV12-5
TGTGCTAGTGGCTACAAAATGACCGATACGCAGTATTTT
CASGYKMTDTQYF
>18|many|TRBJ2-4|TRBD2|TRBV4-1
TGCGCCAGCAGTCCGGGACTAGCGGGAGGAGGGAGCAAAAACATTCAGTACTTC
CASSPGLAGGGSKNIQYF
>17|-|TRBJ2-7|TRBD1|TRBV7-3
TGTGCCAGCAGCTTATTAGGACAGGGGAGAAGGGGATACGAGCAGTACTTC
CASSLLGQGRRGYEQYF
>12|-|TRBJ2-5|-|TRBV24-1
TGTGCCACCAGTGATTTGGGTACGACCCAGTACTTC
CATSDLGTTQYF
>18|many|TRBJ2-7|TRBD1|TRBV11-2
TGTGCCAGCAGCCCGGACAGGGGTCTACTTAGGTACATCTACGAGCAGTACTTC
CASSPDRGLLRYIYEQYF
>13|-|TRBJ1-1|-|TRBV18
TGTGCCAGCTCAAGGGGCGGGTCCACTGAAGCTTTCTTT
CASSRGGSTEAFF
>13|many|TRBJ2-1|-|TRBV7-2
TGTGCCAGCAGCGTCGCGGCGTCGGGTGAGCAGTTCTTC
CASSVAASGEQFF
>13|many|TRBJ2-7|-|TRBV10-3
TGTGCCATCAGTGCGTCGGGCGGCTACGAGCAGTACTTC
CAISASGGYEQYF
>15|many|TRBJ2-2|-|TRBV7-6
TGTGCCAGCAGCTGGGGGACGGAGAACACCGGGGAGCTGTTTTTT
CASSWGTENTGELFF
>12|many|TRBJ2-7|-|TRBV10-3
TGTGCCATCAGTGACTCCGACTACGAGCAGTACTTC
CAISDSDYEQYF
>14|-|TRBJ2-1|-|TRBV4-3
TGCGCCAGCAGCCAAGAGGGCCCCTACAATGAGCAGTTCTTC
CASSQEGPYNEQFF
>16|many|TRBJ2-5|-|TRBV7-2
TGTGCCAGCAGCCCAAGGCGGCTAGTGCCTCAAGAGACCCAGTACTTC
CASSPRRLVPQETQYF
>11|-|TRBJ1-2|-|TRBV3-1
TGTGCCAGCAGTTTAGGGAATGGCTACACCTTC
CASSLGNGYTF
>19|many|TRBJ2-1|TRBD2|TRBV20-1
TGCAGTGCTAGGATCTGGACTAGCGGGGTTATGCCTTTTTACAATGAGCAGTTCTTC
CSARIWTSGVMPFYNEQFF
>15|-|TRBJ2-7|TRBD2|TRBV28
TGTGCCAGCAGTTTCAGGACTAGCGGGAGTTACGTGCAGTACTTC
CASSFRTSGSYVQYF
>14|-|TRBJ2-1|-|TRBV27
TGTGCCAGCAGTTTTATGCCGGCATACAATGAGCAGTTCTTC
CASSFMPAYNEQFF
>16|many|TRBJ1-2|TRBD1|TRBV7-2
TGTGCCAGCAGCGCAGGGACAGGGAGAGTATTTGGTGGCTACACCTTC
CASSAGTGRVFGGYTF
>15|-|TRBJ2-5|-|TRBV7-6
TGTGCCAGCAGCCGGGAGGGGACAGTCGAAGAGACCCAGTACTTC
CASSREGTVEETQYF
>13|few|TRBJ1-3|-|TRBV4-3
TGCGCCAGCAGCCAAGACACTCGGGACACCATATATTTT
CASSQDTRDTIYF
>15|few|TRBJ2-1|TRBD2|TRBV9
TGTGCCAGCAGCGATAGCGGGGAGCGACACAATGAGCAGTTCTTC
CASSDSGERHNEQFF
>12|-|TRBJ2-1|-|TRBV4-2
TGTGCCAGCAGCCAAGTATTAAATGAGCAGTTCTTC
CASSQVLNEQFF
>14|many|TRBJ2-1|-|TRBV12-3/TRBV12-4
TGTGCCAGCAGTTTTATAGCGGTTAACAATGAGCAGTTCTTC
CASSFIAVNNEQFF
>17|-|TRBJ2-2|TRBD2|TRBV7-8
TGTGCCAGCAGCCGGACTAGCGGGGGGATCAACACCGGGGAGCTGTTTTTT
CASSRTSGGINTGELFF
>14|many|TRBJ1-1|-|TRBV12-3/TRBV12-4
TGTGCCAGCAGTTTTATGTCCGTAGGCGCTGAAGCTTTCTTT
CASSFMSVGAEAFF
>15|many|TRBJ2-1|-|TRBV27
TGTGCCACCGGGACGTTCGGTATGGTTTTCGATGAGCAGTTCTTC
CATGTFGMVFDEQFF
>15|few|TRBJ2-5|-|TRBV5-1
TGCGCCAGCAGCTTGAGGCAGGGGTGGGGAGAGACCCAGTACTTC
CASSLRQGWGETQYF
>16|-|TRBJ2-3|TRBD1|TRBV19
TGTGCCAGTAGGAAAGGACCGGACAGGGACACAGATACGCAGTATTTT
CASRKGPDRDTDTQYF
>16|many|TRBJ2-2|TRBD1|TRBV7-3
TGTGCCAGCAGCCCAACCGGGACAGCTAACACCGGGGAGCTGTTTTTT
CASSPTGTANTGELFF
>15|-|TRBJ2-7|-|TRBV10-1
TGCGCCAGCAGTGACCCGGACAGCGCGGGCTACGAGCAGTACTTC
CASSDPDSAGYEQYF
>17|many|TRBJ1-1|-|TRBV4-3
TGCGCCAGCAGCCAAGCTAGAACAGGGCTTATGAACACTGAAGCTTTCTTT
CASSQARTGLMNTEAFF
>14|many|TRBJ1-1|-|TRBV7-9
TGTGCCAGCAGCATCGGGACACGAAACACTGAAGCTTTCTTT
CASSIGTRNTEAFF
>12|few|TRBJ2-2|-|TRBV6-6
TGTGCCAGCAGTTACGCCGCCGGGGAGCTGTTTTTT
CASSYAAGELFF
>13|many|TRBJ2-5|TRBD1|TRBV12-3/TRBV12-4
TGTGCCAGCAGTTTCAGAGGGGGCGAGACCCAGTACTTC
CASSFRGGETQYF
>15|-|TRBJ2-7|-|TRBV20-1
TGCAGTGCTAGCGACGACAGGGAGGAACTAAACGAGCAGTACTTC
CSASDDREELNEQYF
>15|many|TRBJ2-7|TRBD2|TRBV6-2/TRBV6-3
TGTGCCAGCATGCAGCGGGGGGCCTCATCCTACGAGCAGTACTTC
CASMQRGASSYEQYF
>22|few|TRBJ1-1|-|TRBV15
TGTGCCACCAGCAGAACCCGGGGACATGGTTGGGACCTTGGGATGTTGGGCACTGAAGCTTTCTTT
CATSRTRGHGWDLGMLGTEAFF
>16|many|TRBJ1-1|TRBD1|TRBV5-5
TGTGCCAGCAGCGACAGGGACAGGGGGCGTTACACTGAAGCTTTCTTT
CASSDRDRGRYTEAFF
>14|few|TRBJ1-2|-|TRBV20-1
TGCAGTGCTAGAGATCTGGGTACGGGCTATGGCTACACCTTC
CSARDLGTGYGYTF
>15|many|TRBJ2-7|-|TRBV15
TGTGCCACCAGCCTTGGAGGAGCAGGGTTGCACGAGCAGTACTTC
CATSLGGAGLHEQYF
>15|-|TRBJ1-1|TRBD1|TRBV3-1
TGTGCCAGCAGCCAAGTTCAGGCAGGGGGCACTGAAGCTTTCTTT
CASSQVQAGGTEAFF
>13|few|TRBJ2-1|-|TRBV30
TGTGCCTGGTCCAGACTTTCCTACAATGAGCAGTTCTTC
CAWSRLSYNEQFF
>17|-|TRBJ2-1|TRBD2|TRBV27
TGTGCCAGCAGTCCCATGATAGCGGGGGGATTTTTCAATGAGCAGTTCTTC
CASSPMIAGGFFNEQFF
>15|many|TRBJ2-5|TRBD1|TRBV12-3/TRBV12-4
TGTGCCAGCAGGGGGACAGGGGGCGTCGGAGAGACCCAGTACTTC
CASRGTGGVGETQYF
>18|-|TRBJ1-5|TRBD1|TRBV5-1
TGCGCCAGCAGCTCGACCCCTGACAGGGGAGATAGCAATCAGCCCCAGCATTTT
CASSSTPDRGDSNQPQHF
>12|-|TRBJ1-1|-|TRBV20-1
TGCAGCGCTTTTAAAAGTCCACTAGCGGCTTTCTTT
CSAFKSPLAAFF
>13|-|TRBJ1-6|-|TRBV11-2
TGTGCCAGCAGCTCCCGGACATATTCACCCCTCCACTTT
CASSSRTYSPLHF
>15|many|TRBJ2-7|TRBD2|TRBV10-3
TGTGCCATCGGGGAGGGCCCCTCGGACCCCTACGAGCAGTACTTC
CAIGEGPSDPYEQYF
>15|-|TRBJ2-7|-|TRBV20-1
TGCAGTGCTAGAGACTCCGGGGCCAACCCCTACGAGCAGTACTTC
CSARDSGANPYEQYF
>17|-|TRBJ1-1|-|TRBV2
TGTGCCAGCAGTGACCCTCCTCCGAGGGGAATGAACACTGAAGCTTTCTTT
CASSDPPPRGMNTEAFF
>15|-|TRBJ1-1|-|TRBV2
TGTGCCAGCACCCCGACAGATTACCTGAACACTGAAGCTTTCTTT
CASTPTDYLNTEAFF
>17|few|TRBJ1-5|-|TRBV27
TGTGCCAGCAGTTTATGGTACAAGCCCAACGCCGATCAGCCCCAGCATTTT
CASSLWYKPNADQPQHF
>11|-|TRBJ1-2|-|TRBV4-2
TGTGCCAGCAGCCAAGGACAAGGCTACACCTTC
CASSQGQGYTF
>12|many|TRBJ1-2|-|TRBV20-1
TGCAGTGCTAGGAGTGCCCTTGATGGCTACACCTTC
CSARSALDGYTF